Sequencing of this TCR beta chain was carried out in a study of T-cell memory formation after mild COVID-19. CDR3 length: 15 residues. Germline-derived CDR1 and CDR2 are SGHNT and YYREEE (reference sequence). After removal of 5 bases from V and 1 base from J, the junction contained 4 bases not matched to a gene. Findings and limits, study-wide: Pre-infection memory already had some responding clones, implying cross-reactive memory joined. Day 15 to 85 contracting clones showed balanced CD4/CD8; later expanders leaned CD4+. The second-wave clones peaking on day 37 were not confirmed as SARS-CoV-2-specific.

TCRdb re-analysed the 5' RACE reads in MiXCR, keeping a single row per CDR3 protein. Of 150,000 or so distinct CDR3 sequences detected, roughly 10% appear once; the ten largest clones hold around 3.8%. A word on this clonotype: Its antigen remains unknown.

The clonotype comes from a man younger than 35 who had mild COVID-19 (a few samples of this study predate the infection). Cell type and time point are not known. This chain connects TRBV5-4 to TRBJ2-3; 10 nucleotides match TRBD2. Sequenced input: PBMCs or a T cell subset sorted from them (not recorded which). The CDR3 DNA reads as TGTGCCAGCAGACCCGGGACTAGCGGCACAGATACGCAGTATTTT. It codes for CASRPGTSGTDTQYF.